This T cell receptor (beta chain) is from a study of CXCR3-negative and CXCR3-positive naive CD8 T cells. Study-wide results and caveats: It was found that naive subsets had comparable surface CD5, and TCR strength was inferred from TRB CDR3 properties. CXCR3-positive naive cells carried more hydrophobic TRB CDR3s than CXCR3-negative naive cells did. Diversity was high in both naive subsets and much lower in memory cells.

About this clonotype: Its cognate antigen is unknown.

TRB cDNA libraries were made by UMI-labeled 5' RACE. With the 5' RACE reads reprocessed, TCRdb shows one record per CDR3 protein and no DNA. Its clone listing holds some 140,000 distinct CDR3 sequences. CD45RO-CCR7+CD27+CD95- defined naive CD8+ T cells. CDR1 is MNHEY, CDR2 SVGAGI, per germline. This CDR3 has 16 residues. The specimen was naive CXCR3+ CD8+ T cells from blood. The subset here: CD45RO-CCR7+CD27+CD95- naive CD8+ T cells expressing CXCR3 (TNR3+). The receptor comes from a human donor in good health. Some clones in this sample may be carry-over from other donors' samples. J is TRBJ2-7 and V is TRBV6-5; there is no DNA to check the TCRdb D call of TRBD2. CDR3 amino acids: CASSPGLAGGTYEQYF.